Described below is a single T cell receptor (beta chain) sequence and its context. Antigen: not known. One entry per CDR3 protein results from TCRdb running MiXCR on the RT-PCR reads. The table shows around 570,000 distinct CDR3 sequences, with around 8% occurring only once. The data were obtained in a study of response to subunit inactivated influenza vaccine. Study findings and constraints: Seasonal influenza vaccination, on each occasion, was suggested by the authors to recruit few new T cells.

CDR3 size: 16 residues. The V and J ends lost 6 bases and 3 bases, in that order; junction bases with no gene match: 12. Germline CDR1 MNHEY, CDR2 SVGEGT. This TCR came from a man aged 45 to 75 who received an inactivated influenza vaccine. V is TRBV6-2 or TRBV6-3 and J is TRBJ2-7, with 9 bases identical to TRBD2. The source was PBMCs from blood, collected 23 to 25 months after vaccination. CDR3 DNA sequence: TGTGCCAGCAGCCCTACTCCTAGCGGGATTTACTACGAGCAGTACTTC. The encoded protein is CASSPTPSGIYYEQYF.